This is a list of T cell receptor beta chains from one sample in a study of blood T cell repertoires in COVID-19. Sequencing used immunoSEQ multiplex PCR; TCRdb keeps in-frame clones, though not all of them. The sample lists around 240,000 clones; approximately 84% were seen once. The material sequenced was peripheral blood. The receptors here all came from a woman in her 30s who had recovered from COVID-19. The CDR3 runs from the conserved cysteine through the conserved F or W. The D gene is left open where the match is weak. The size of a clone is reported for some rows only, either as once, few or many, or as a class for expanded clones.

size: NA; D: TRBD1; J: TRBJ1-2; length: 13; V: TRBV7-9; CDR3: CASSLGQEYGYTF; DNA: TGTGCCAGCAGCCTGGGACAGGAGTATGGCTACACCTTC
size: once; D: NA; J: TRBJ2-2; length: 13; V: TRBV2; CDR3: CASLRTGTGELFF; DNA: TGTGCCAGCCTCAGAACGGGGACCGGGGAGCTGTTTTTT
size: NA; D: NA; J: TRBJ2-7; length: 11; V: TRBV7-2; CDR3: CASSPAYEQYF; DNA: TGTGCCAGCAGCCCCGCCTACGAGCAGTACTTC
size: NA; D: NA; J: TRBJ1-5; length: 18; V: TRBV27; CDR3: CASSRGGAGNFFNQPQHF; DNA: TGTGCCAGCAGTAGAGGGGGGGCGGGCAATTTCTTCAATCAGCCCCAGCATTTT
size: few; D: NA; J: TRBJ2-2; length: 12; V: TRBV20-1; CDR3: CSASRGVGELFF; DNA: TGCAGTGCTAGTAGAGGTGTCGGGGAGCTGTTTTTT
size: NA; D: TRBD2; J: TRBJ2-3; length: 17; V: TRBV4-2; CDR3: CASSQVGLAGGTDTQYF; DNA: TGTGCCAGCAGCCAAGTAGGTCTAGCGGGGGGAACAGATACGCAGTATTTT
size: NA; D: TRBD1; J: TRBJ2-7; length: 14; V: TRBV5-4; CDR3: CASSSRDSSYEQYF; DNA: TGTGCCAGCAGCTCCCGGGACAGCTCCTACGAGCAGTACTTC
size: NA; D: NA; J: TRBJ1-2; length: 19; V: TRBV7-6; CDR3: CASSPIRGNGASGSGGYTF; DNA: TGTGCCAGCAGCCCAATCCGAGGGAACGGAGCGAGTGGATCGGGTGGCTACACCTTC
size: NA; D: NA; J: TRBJ1-1; length: 12; V: TRBV6-2/TRBV6-3; CDR3: CASSLYNTEAFF; DNA: TGTGCCAGCAGTTTATATAACACTGAAGCTTTCTTT
size: NA; D: TRBD1; J: TRBJ1-4; length: 17; V: TRBV4-2; CDR3: CASSQEKAGGRGEKLFF; DNA: TGTGCCAGCAGCCAAGAAAAGGCAGGGGGCCGGGGTGAAAAACTGTTTTTT
size: NA; D: TRBD1; J: TRBJ2-3; length: 14; V: TRBV11-3; CDR3: CASSFGQGTDTQYF; DNA: TGTGCCAGCAGCTTCGGACAGGGCACAGATACGCAGTATTTT
size: NA; D: TRBD1; J: TRBJ1-6; length: 17; V: TRBV19; CDR3: CASRKTGTGGLGSPLHF; DNA: TGTGCCAGTAGGAAAACCGGGACAGGGGGCTTGGGGTCACCCCTCCACTTT
size: NA; D: TRBD1; J: TRBJ1-6; length: 20; V: TRBV14; CDR3: CASSLPGQKSFSSYNSPLHF; DNA: TGTGCCAGCAGCCTTCCGGGACAGAAATCTTTCAGCTCCTATAATTCACCCCTCCACTTT
size: NA; D: NA; J: TRBJ1-5; length: 15; V: TRBV27; CDR3: CASSLSWAGFQPQHF; DNA: TGTGCCAGCAGTTTATCGTGGGCAGGGTTTCAGCCCCAGCATTTT
size: NA; D: TRBD2; J: TRBJ2-2; length: 15; V: TRBV6-5; CDR3: CASTKAGRGDGELFF; DNA: TGTGCCAGCACCAAAGCGGGGAGGGGAGACGGGGAGCTGTTTTTT
size: few; D: NA; J: TRBJ2-2; length: 14; V: TRBV18; CDR3: CASSPPSGTGELFF; DNA: TGTGCCAGCTCACCACCGTCGGGGACCGGGGAGCTGTTTTTT
size: once; D: TRBD2; J: TRBJ2-4; length: 17; V: TRBV19; CDR3: CASSTGQGLAGAHIQYF; DNA: TGTGCCAGTAGTACCGGTCAGGGACTAGCGGGGGCCCACATTCAGTACTTC
size: NA; D: NA; J: TRBJ2-7; length: 12; V: TRBV19; CDR3: CASSAGFYEQYF; DNA: TGTGCCTCTAGTGCTGGGTTCTACGAGCAGTACTTC
size: once; D: NA; J: TRBJ2-7; length: 14; V: TRBV10-3; CDR3: CAISELGQDYEQYF; DNA: TGTGCCATCAGTGAGTTGGGGCAGGACTACGAGCAGTACTTC
size: NA; D: NA; J: TRBJ1-2; length: 16; V: TRBV7-9; CDR3: CASSPLAQPTNYGYTF; DNA: TGTGCCAGCAGCCCATTGGCACAACCGACTAACTATGGCTACACCTTC
size: NA; D: TRBD1; J: TRBJ2-3; length: 14; V: TRBV10-3; CDR3: CATITGGSTDTQYF; DNA: TGTGCCACCATTACAGGGGGGAGCACAGATACGCAGTATTTT
size: NA; D: TRBD1; J: TRBJ1-2; length: 15; V: TRBV5-1; CDR3: CASHHGTGTDYGYTF; DNA: TGCGCCAGCCATCACGGGACCGGGACAGACTATGGCTACACCTTC
size: NA; D: NA; J: TRBJ1-1; length: 13; V: TRBV18; CDR3: CASSPQGYTEAFF; DNA: TGTGCCAGCTCACCCCAGGGGTACACTGAAGCTTTCTTT
size: NA; D: TRBD1; J: TRBJ1-1; length: 14; V: TRBV10-3; CDR3: CAISEWTGGTEAFF; DNA: TGTGCCATCAGTGAGTGGACAGGGGGGACTGAAGCTTTCTTT
size: NA; D: NA; J: TRBJ1-5; length: 13; V: TRBV2; CDR3: CASRPQGNQPQHF; DNA: TGTGCCAGCAGGCCACAGGGAAATCAGCCCCAGCATTTT
size: NA; D: NA; J: TRBJ1-3; length: 13; V: TRBV29-1; CDR3: CSVEDQVGNTIYF; DNA: TGCAGCGTTGAAGATCAGGTGGGAAACACCATATATTTT
size: NA; D: TRBD2; J: TRBJ2-5; length: 12; V: TRBV7-2; CDR3: CASSSPGGTQYF; DNA: TGTGCCAGCAGCAGCCCGGGGGGGACCCAGTACTTC